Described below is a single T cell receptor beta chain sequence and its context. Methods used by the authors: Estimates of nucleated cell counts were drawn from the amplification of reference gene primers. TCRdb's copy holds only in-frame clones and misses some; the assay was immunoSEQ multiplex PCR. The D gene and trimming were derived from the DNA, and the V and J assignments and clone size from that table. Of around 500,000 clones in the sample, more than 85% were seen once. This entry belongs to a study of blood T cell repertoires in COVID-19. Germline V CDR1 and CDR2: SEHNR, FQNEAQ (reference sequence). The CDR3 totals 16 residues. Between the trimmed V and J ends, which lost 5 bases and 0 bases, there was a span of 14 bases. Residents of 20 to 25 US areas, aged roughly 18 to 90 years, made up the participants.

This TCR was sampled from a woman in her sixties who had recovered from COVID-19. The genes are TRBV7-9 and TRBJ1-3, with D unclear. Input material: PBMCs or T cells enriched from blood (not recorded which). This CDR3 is CASSLSRSNSGNTIYF. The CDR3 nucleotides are TGTGCCAGCAGCCTGAGTCGTTCCAACTCTGGAAACACCATATATTTT.